This is a list of T cell receptor beta chains from one sample in a study of blood T cell repertoires in COVID-19. The table came from immunoSEQ multiplex PCR; TCRdb's copy has only in-frame clones and leaves some out. The sample lists more than 70,000 clones, roughly 90% occurring once. Specimen: peripheral blood. The receptors shown here come from a man aged 55-75 years with acute or convalescent COVID-19. The CDR3 runs from the conserved cysteine through the conserved F or W. A D gene is named only where the DNA matches it firmly. Size is omitted from some rows. Given values are once, few, many or a class for expanded clones.

v_gene: TRBV27; j_gene: TRBJ1-2; abundance: .; d_gene: TRBD1; CDR3aa: CASSLDRGRQGYTF; CDR3nt: TGTGCCAGCAGTTTGGACAGGGGGCGTCAGGGCTACACCTTC
v_gene: TRBV7-9; j_gene: TRBJ1-2; abundance: .; d_gene: TRBD1; CDR3aa: CASSSMDRDSGGYTF; CDR3nt: TGTGCCAGCAGCTCCATGGACAGGGATTCGGGTGGCTACACCTTC
v_gene: TRBV10-2; j_gene: TRBJ2-1; abundance: .; d_gene: TRBD2; CDR3aa: CASSGGLAGVSEQFF; CDR3nt: TGCGCCAGCAGTGGGGGACTAGCGGGAGTAAGTGAGCAGTTCTTC
v_gene: TRBV18; j_gene: TRBJ1-1; abundance: .; d_gene: .; CDR3aa: CASSIIGQEAFF; CDR3nt: TGTGCCAGCTCAATTATAGGACAGGAAGCTTTCTTT
v_gene: TRBV6-5; j_gene: TRBJ1-1; abundance: .; d_gene: .; CDR3aa: CASSFSGRDTEAFF; CDR3nt: TGTGCCAGCAGTTTCAGTGGGCGGGACACTGAAGCTTTCTTT
v_gene: TRBV11-2; j_gene: TRBJ1-4; abundance: once; d_gene: .; CDR3aa: CASSPQGTNNEKLFF; CDR3nt: TGTGCCAGCAGTCCCCAGGGAACCAATAATGAAAAACTGTTTTTT
v_gene: TRBV6-5; j_gene: TRBJ1-1; abundance: few; d_gene: TRBD1; CDR3aa: CASKEDRGLTEAFF; CDR3nt: TGTGCCAGCAAGGAGGACAGGGGGCTGACTGAAGCTTTCTTT
v_gene: TRBV12-3/TRBV12-4; j_gene: TRBJ2-7; abundance: .; d_gene: .; CDR3aa: CASSLLSSYEQYF; CDR3nt: TGTGCCAGCAGTTTGCTTAGCTCCTACGAGCAGTACTTC
v_gene: TRBV18; j_gene: TRBJ1-1; abundance: .; d_gene: TRBD1; CDR3aa: CASSPGTGPEAFF; CDR3nt: TGTGCCAGCTCGCCCGGGACAGGCCCCGAAGCTTTCTTT
v_gene: TRBV18; j_gene: TRBJ1-2; abundance: .; d_gene: .; CDR3aa: CASSPPGQTGGGYTF; CDR3nt: TGTGCCAGCTCACCACCGGGACAAACAGGCGGTGGCTACACCTTC
v_gene: TRBV3-1/TRBV3-2; j_gene: TRBJ1-2; abundance: .; d_gene: .; CDR3aa: CASSQDSRVGGGYTF; CDR3nt: TGTGCCAGCAGCCAAGATTCCAGGGTAGGGGGAGGCTACACCTTC
v_gene: TRBV12-5; j_gene: TRBJ2-1; abundance: .; d_gene: TRBD2; CDR3aa: CASGLAGGREQFF; CDR3nt: TGTGCTAGTGGACTAGCGGGGGGAAGGGAGCAGTTCTTC
v_gene: TRBV7-2; j_gene: TRBJ2-1; abundance: once; d_gene: TRBD2; CDR3aa: CASRPGGSYNEQFF; CDR3nt: TGTGCCAGCAGACCGGGGGGATCCTACAATGAGCAGTTCTTC
v_gene: TRBV5-6; j_gene: TRBJ1-1; abundance: .; d_gene: TRBD1; CDR3aa: CASSYSGTGAAEAFF; CDR3nt: TGTGCCAGCAGCTACTCCGGGACAGGGGCCGCTGAAGCTTTCTTT
v_gene: TRBV2; j_gene: TRBJ1-4; abundance: .; d_gene: TRBD1; CDR3aa: CASSIQGAGEKLFF; CDR3nt: TGTGCCAGCAGTATACAGGGGGCTGGCGAAAAACTGTTTTTT
v_gene: TRBV11-2; j_gene: TRBJ2-6; abundance: .; d_gene: .; CDR3aa: CASSFRGSGANVLTF; CDR3nt: TGTGCCAGCAGCTTCAGGGGCTCTGGGGCCAACGTCCTGACTTTC
v_gene: TRBV3-1/TRBV3-2; j_gene: TRBJ1-2; abundance: .; d_gene: .; CDR3aa: CASSQRQTYGYTF; CDR3nt: TGTGCCAGCAGCCAACGACAGACTTATGGCTACACCTTC
v_gene: TRBV7-8; j_gene: TRBJ2-1; abundance: .; d_gene: TRBD1; CDR3aa: CASRHDRVRGEQFF; CDR3nt: TGTGCCAGCAGGCACGACAGGGTCCGAGGTGAGCAGTTCTTC
v_gene: TRBV7-9; j_gene: TRBJ2-7; abundance: .; d_gene: TRBD2; CDR3aa: CASSSSGLAGVRRHEQYF; CDR3nt: TGTGCCAGCAGCTCATCGGGACTAGCGGGCGTGCGCCGGCACGAGCAGTACTTC
v_gene: TRBV3-1/TRBV3-2; j_gene: TRBJ2-7; abundance: .; d_gene: .; CDR3aa: CASGGTLYEQYF; CDR3nt: TGTGCCAGCGGCGGGACTCTCTACGAGCAGTACTTC
v_gene: TRBV27; j_gene: TRBJ2-1; abundance: .; d_gene: TRBD1; CDR3aa: CASSLQGADEQFF; CDR3nt: TGTGCCAGCAGTTTACAGGGGGCAGATGAGCAGTTCTTC
v_gene: TRBV7-2; j_gene: TRBJ2-6; abundance: .; d_gene: .; CDR3aa: CASSLLAGANVLTF; CDR3nt: TGTGCCAGCAGCTTACTTGCTGGGGCCAACGTCCTGACTTTC
v_gene: TRBV30; j_gene: TRBJ1-6; abundance: .; d_gene: TRBD1; CDR3aa: CASLKDRGAPLHF; CDR3nt: TGTGCCAGCCTAAAGGACAGGGGAGCACCCCTCCACTTT
v_gene: TRBV30; j_gene: TRBJ1-6; abundance: .; d_gene: .; CDR3aa: CAWSVNQGNSPLHF; CDR3nt: TGTGCCTGGAGTGTAAATCAGGGAAACTCACCCCTCCACTTT
v_gene: TRBV5-1; j_gene: TRBJ1-4; abundance: .; d_gene: .; CDR3aa: CASTVGGRTNEKLFF; CDR3nt: TGCGCCAGCACAGTGGGCGGGAGAACTAATGAAAAACTGTTTTTT
v_gene: TRBV27; j_gene: TRBJ1-2; abundance: .; d_gene: .; CDR3aa: CASSLAGARHGYTF; CDR3nt: TGTGCCAGCAGTTTAGCAGGGGCTAGGCATGGCTACACCTTC
v_gene: TRBV5-4; j_gene: TRBJ1-1; abundance: few; d_gene: .; CDR3aa: CASSPKAGVGTEAFF; CDR3nt: TGTGCCAGCTCCCCAAAGGCGGGGGTGGGCACTGAAGCTTTCTTT
v_gene: TRBV27; j_gene: TRBJ1-5; abundance: .; d_gene: .; CDR3aa: CASSFSGRSQPQHF; CDR3nt: TGTGCCAGCAGTTTCTCGGGTAGAAGCCAGCCCCAGCATTTT
v_gene: TRBV4-3; j_gene: TRBJ1-2; abundance: .; d_gene: .; CDR3aa: CASSRGVGTVYGYTF; CDR3nt: TGCGCCAGCAGTCGGGGCGTTGGGACTGTGTATGGCTACACCTTC
v_gene: TRBV6-5; j_gene: TRBJ2-1; abundance: once; d_gene: TRBD2; CDR3aa: CASSFGSGRYNEQFF; CDR3nt: TGTGCCAGCAGTTTTGGGAGCGGGAGGTACAATGAGCAGTTCTTC
v_gene: TRBV9; j_gene: TRBJ2-3; abundance: .; d_gene: TRBD2; CDR3aa: CASSVATSVTGVTQYF; CDR3nt: TGTGCCAGCAGCGTAGCGACTAGCGTAACGGGGGTTACGCAGTATTTT
v_gene: TRBV3-1/TRBV3-2; j_gene: TRBJ1-1; abundance: .; d_gene: TRBD1; CDR3aa: CASSHGQGWSTEAFF; CDR3nt: TGTGCCAGCAGCCACGGACAGGGGTGGAGCACTGAAGCTTTCTTT
v_gene: TRBV5-8; j_gene: TRBJ1-5; abundance: .; d_gene: TRBD1; CDR3aa: CASSLGTANNQPQHF; CDR3nt: TGTGCCAGCAGCTTAGGGACAGCTAACAATCAGCCCCAGCATTTT
v_gene: TRBV5-6; j_gene: TRBJ2-2; abundance: .; d_gene: .; CDR3aa: CASSSNTGELFF; CDR3nt: TGTGCCAGCAGCTCCAATACCGGGGAGCTGTTTTTT
v_gene: TRBV5-1; j_gene: TRBJ1-6; abundance: .; d_gene: TRBD1; CDR3aa: CASSPGQSTSNSPLHF; CDR3nt: TGCGCCAGCAGCCCGGGACAGAGTACCAGTAATTCACCCCTCCACTTT
v_gene: TRBV2; j_gene: TRBJ1-5; abundance: .; d_gene: .; CDR3aa: CASPRTGGNRSKQPQHF; CDR3nt: TGTGCCAGCCCTCGGACGGGAGGGAATAGAAGCAAACAGCCCCAGCATTTT
v_gene: TRBV18; j_gene: TRBJ2-7; abundance: .; d_gene: TRBD2; CDR3aa: CASSPGSSGVVGEQYF; CDR3nt: TGTGCCAGCTCACCGGGATCCAGCGGGGTTGTAGGCGAGCAGTACTTC
v_gene: TRBV5-1; j_gene: TRBJ1-4; abundance: .; d_gene: .; CDR3aa: CASSFTGTNEKLFF; CDR3nt: TGCGCCAGCAGCTTTACAGGGACTAATGAAAAACTGTTTTTT
v_gene: TRBV2; j_gene: TRBJ1-1; abundance: .; d_gene: TRBD1; CDR3aa: CASRGQGVMNTEAFF; CDR3nt: TGTGCCAGCAGGGGACAGGGAGTAATGAACACTGAAGCTTTCTTT
v_gene: TRBV7-8; j_gene: TRBJ1-6; abundance: .; d_gene: .; CDR3aa: CASTQSLIPHTGYNSPLHF; CDR3nt: TGTGCCAGCACCCAATCCTTGATCCCACACACAGGGTATAATTCACCCCTCCACTTT
v_gene: TRBV4-2; j_gene: TRBJ2-7; abundance: .; d_gene: TRBD2; CDR3aa: CASSQGLAGYEQYF; CDR3nt: TGTGCCAGCAGCCAAGGCCTAGCGGGCTACGAGCAGTACTTC
v_gene: TRBV6-1; j_gene: TRBJ1-6; abundance: .; d_gene: TRBD1; CDR3aa: CASSEAGQGRSPLHF; CDR3nt: TGTGCCAGCAGTGAAGCGGGACAGGGGCGGTCACCCCTCCACTTT
v_gene: TRBV25-1; j_gene: TRBJ2-3; abundance: .; d_gene: .; CDR3aa: CASSDAGVTDTQYF; CDR3nt: TGTGCCAGCAGTGACGCCGGGGTCACAGATACGCAGTATTTT
v_gene: TRBV11-2; j_gene: TRBJ1-1; abundance: .; d_gene: .; CDR3aa: CASSLASVGRAEAFF; CDR3nt: TGTGCCAGCAGCTTAGCGTCGGTGGGGCGCGCTGAAGCTTTCTTT
v_gene: TRBV6-5; j_gene: TRBJ1-1; abundance: .; d_gene: TRBD1; CDR3aa: CASRHRQGQSEAFF; CDR3nt: TGTGCCAGCAGGCACCGACAGGGTCAATCTGAAGCTTTCTTT
v_gene: TRBV7-2; j_gene: TRBJ2-1; abundance: .; d_gene: .; CDR3aa: CASSLAGGNEQFF; CDR3nt: TGTGCCAGCAGCTTAGCAGGGGGAAATGAGCAGTTCTTC
v_gene: TRBV2; j_gene: TRBJ2-3; abundance: once; d_gene: .; CDR3aa: CASSGGVTDTQYF; CDR3nt: TGTGCCAGCAGTGGGGGGGTCACAGATACGCAGTATTTT
v_gene: TRBV29-1; j_gene: TRBJ2-1; abundance: .; d_gene: .; CDR3aa: CSVEEGAAAREQFF; CDR3nt: TGCAGCGTTGAAGAGGGTGCAGCGGCGAGGGAGCAGTTCTTC
v_gene: TRBV11-2; j_gene: TRBJ1-2; abundance: .; d_gene: .; CDR3aa: CASSLGTGFYGYTF; CDR3nt: TGTGCCAGCAGCTTAGGAACAGGGTTCTATGGCTACACCTTC
v_gene: TRBV30; j_gene: TRBJ1-3; abundance: few; d_gene: .; CDR3aa: CAWSRGSFGYF; CDR3nt: TGTGCCTGGAGTCGGGGGTCGTTTGGATATTTT
v_gene: TRBV6-6; j_gene: TRBJ2-3; abundance: .; d_gene: TRBD1; CDR3aa: CASSFGQGDTDTQYF; CDR3nt: TGTGCCAGCAGTTTTGGACAGGGGGACACAGATACGCAGTATTTT
v_gene: TRBV5-1; j_gene: TRBJ2-2; abundance: .; d_gene: .; CDR3aa: CASSLGTSYTGELFF; CDR3nt: TGCGCCAGCAGCTTGGGCACTAGCTACACCGGGGAGCTGTTTTTT
v_gene: TRBV5-1; j_gene: TRBJ2-5; abundance: .; d_gene: .; CDR3aa: CASSLKTTYQETQYF; CDR3nt: TGCGCCAGCAGCCTCAAGACTACGTACCAAGAGACCCAGTACTTC
v_gene: TRBV3-1/TRBV3-2; j_gene: TRBJ1-1; abundance: .; d_gene: .; CDR3aa: CASSQVGLRDTEAFF; CDR3nt: TGTGCCAGCAGCCAAGTTGGCCTCAGGGACACTGAAGCTTTCTTT
v_gene: TRBV9; j_gene: TRBJ1-4; abundance: .; d_gene: .; CDR3aa: CASSVGTTGGEKLFF; CDR3nt: TGTGCCAGCAGCGTAGGTACCACGGGGGGTGAAAAACTGTTTTTT